This T cell receptor beta chain originates from a study of blood T cell repertoires in COVID-19. Original methodology: Cell counts per sample came from amplifying reference gene primers. The method was immunoSEQ multiplex PCR; TCRdb's version includes in-frame clones alone and lacks a portion of them. V and J calls and clone size are copied from that table; D and trimming were computed from the DNA. The sample includes a few hundred thousand clones, approximately 80% seen only once; the top ten take 3.5% to 5.5%. The age range of participants was 18 to 89 years, with residence in under 30 US areas. Cohort allocation depended upon clinical history that participants reported. Trimming removed 8 bases from V and 4 bases from J, with 12 bases in between. The length of the CDR3 is 12 residues. Germline values: CDR1 SNHLY, CDR2 FYNNEI.

The sequenced material came from PBMCs or T cells enriched from blood (not recorded which). The chain carries TRBV2 and TRBJ2-7, with TRBD2 as a possible D gene (5 bases). This TCR was sampled from a man aged 25 to 40 with acute COVID-19. The CDR3 protein is CASDQSGYEQYF. The CDR3, as DNA: TGTGCCAGCGACCAAAGCGGATACGAGCAGTACTTC.